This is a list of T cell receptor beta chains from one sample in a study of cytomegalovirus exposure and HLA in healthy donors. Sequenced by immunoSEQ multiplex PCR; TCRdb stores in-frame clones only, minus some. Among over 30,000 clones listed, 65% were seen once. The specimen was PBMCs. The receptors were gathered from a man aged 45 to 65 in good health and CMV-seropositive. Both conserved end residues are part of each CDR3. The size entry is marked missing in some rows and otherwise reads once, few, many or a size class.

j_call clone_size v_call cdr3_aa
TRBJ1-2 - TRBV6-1 CASSASTGPYGYTF
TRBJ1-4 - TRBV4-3 CASSPNSITTNEKLFF
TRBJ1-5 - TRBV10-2 CASSRDRGGNQPQHF
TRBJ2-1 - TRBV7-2 CASLLAGGPHSYNEQFF
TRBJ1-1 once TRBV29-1 CSVGSQGNTEAFF
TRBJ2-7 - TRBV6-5 CASSSRTGAIKEQYF
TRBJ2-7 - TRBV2 CASSEGQGAREQYF
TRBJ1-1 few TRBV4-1 CASRSIPGSINTEAFF
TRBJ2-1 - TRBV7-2 CASSLILHEQFF
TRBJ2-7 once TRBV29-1 CSVEIRYEQYF
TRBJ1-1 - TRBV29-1 CSVVMLATEAFF
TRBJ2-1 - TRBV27 CASSLLGDNEQFF
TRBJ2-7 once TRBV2 CASTPSTYEQYF
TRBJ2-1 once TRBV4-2 CASSSEGTEQFF
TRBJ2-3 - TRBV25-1 CASRGVGTDTQYF
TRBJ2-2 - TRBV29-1 CSVRSDRANTGELFF
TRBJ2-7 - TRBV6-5 CASSYSARNHEQYF
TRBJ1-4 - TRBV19 CASSILSTNEKLFF
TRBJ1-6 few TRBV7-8 CASSGGASPLHF
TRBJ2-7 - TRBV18 CASSPRVGLPAEQYF
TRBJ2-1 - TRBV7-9 CASSRPDAGNNEQFF
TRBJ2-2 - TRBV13 CASSSRTPSELFF
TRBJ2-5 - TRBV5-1 CASSLYSRGAETQYF
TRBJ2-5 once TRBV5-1 CASRVSSRFQETQYF
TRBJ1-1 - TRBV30 CAWSNLYGTEAFF
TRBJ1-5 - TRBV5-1 CASSPAAGNQPQHF
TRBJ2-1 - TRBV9 CASSAVSGRVNEQFF
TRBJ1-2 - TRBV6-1 CASSDRDRDGYTF
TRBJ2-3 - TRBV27 CASSLIWGRGDTQYF
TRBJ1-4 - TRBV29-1 CSVEGTAGEKLFF
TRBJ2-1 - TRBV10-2 CASSIGTSLFNEQFF
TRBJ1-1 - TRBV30 CAWSSGGHTEAFF